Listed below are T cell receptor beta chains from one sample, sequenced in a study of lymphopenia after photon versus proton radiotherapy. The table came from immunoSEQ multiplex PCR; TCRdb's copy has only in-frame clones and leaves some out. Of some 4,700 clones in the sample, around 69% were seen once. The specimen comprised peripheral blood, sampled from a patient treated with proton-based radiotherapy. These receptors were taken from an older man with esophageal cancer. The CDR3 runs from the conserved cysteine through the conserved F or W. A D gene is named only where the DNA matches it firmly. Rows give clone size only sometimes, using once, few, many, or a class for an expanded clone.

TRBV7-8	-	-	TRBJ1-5	TGTGCCAGCAGCTTAGCTTTTGGGTCTGGGGCCCAAGGTAGTCAGCCCCAGCATTTT	CASSLAFGSGAQGSQPQHF
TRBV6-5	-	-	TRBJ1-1	TGTGCCAGCAGTTTGAGATTCCCTGAAGTCACTGAAGCTTTCTTT	CASSLRFPEVTEAFF
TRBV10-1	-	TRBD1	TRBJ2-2	TGCGCCAGCACTTGGGACAGAGGGACCGGGGAGCTGTTTTTT	CASTWDRGTGELFF
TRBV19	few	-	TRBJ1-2	TGTGCCAGTAGTATGGCCGTCATTGGGTATGGTGGCTACACCTTC	CASSMAVIGYGGYTF
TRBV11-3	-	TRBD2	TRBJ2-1	TGTGCCAGCAGCCCTCGGACTAGAATCTTCCATGAGCAGTTCTTC	CASSPRTRIFHEQFF
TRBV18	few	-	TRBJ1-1	TGTGCCAGCTCACCGATCCCGGGACAGAACACTGAAGCTTTCTTT	CASSPIPGQNTEAFF
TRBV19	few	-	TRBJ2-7	TGTGCCAGTAGTATCTCAGGGTTGAGCTACGAGCAGTACTTC	CASSISGLSYEQYF
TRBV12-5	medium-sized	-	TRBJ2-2	TGTGCTAGTGGTTTGCCTCAGGACAGCCGGAGGGCCGGGGAGCTGTTTTTT	CASGLPQDSRRAGELFF
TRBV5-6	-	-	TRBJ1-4	TGTGCCAGCAGCTTGTCTTCCCGAAAACTGTTTTTT	CASSLSSRKLFF
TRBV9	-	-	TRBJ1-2	TGTGCCAGCAGCGTAGAAAAGGATGGCTACACCTTC	CASSVEKDGYTF
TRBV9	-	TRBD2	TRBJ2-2	TGTGCCAGCAGGGCGGGGGGCTCCGGGGAGCTGTTTTTT	CASRAGGSGELFF
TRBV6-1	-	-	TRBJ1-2	TGTGCCAGCAGTGAAGTAGGAAACTCGGGCTATGGCTACACCTTC	CASSEVGNSGYGYTF
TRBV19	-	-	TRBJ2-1	TGTGCCAGCAATGAGGGGGGAGGTGATGAGCAGTTCTTC	CASNEGGGDEQFF
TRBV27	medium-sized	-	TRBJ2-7	TGTGCCAGCAGTTGGGGGACGGACTCCTACGAGCAGTACTTC	CASSWGTDSYEQYF
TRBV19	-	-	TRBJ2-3	TGTGCCAGCCCCTGGGGGGCAAGGACAGATACGCAGTATTTT	CASPWGARTDTQYF
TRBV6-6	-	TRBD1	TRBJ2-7	TGTGCCAGCAGTTACTCCTGGGCAGGGGGCTTCGAGCAGTACTTC	CASSYSWAGGFEQYF
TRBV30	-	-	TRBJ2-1	TGTGCCTGGGATACTCTGTTGGCCAATGAGCAGTTCTTC	CAWDTLLANEQFF
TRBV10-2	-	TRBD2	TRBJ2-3	TGCGCCAGCAGTGACCTTGGACTAGCGGGGGGTATCACCTACACAGATACGCAGTATTTT	CASSDLGLAGGITYTDTQYF
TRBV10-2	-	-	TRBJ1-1	TGCGCCAGCAGAGAGACACGACGGGATGCTGAAGCTTTCTTT	CASRETRRDAEAFF
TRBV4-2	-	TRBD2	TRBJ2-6	TGTGCCAGCAGGCCTTTACTAGCGCGTGGCTCTGGGGCCAACGTCCTGACTTTC	CASRPLLARGSGANVLTF
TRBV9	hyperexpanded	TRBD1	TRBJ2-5	TGTGCCAGCAGCGCCTCAGATCCGGGACAGGTTGACGAGACCCAGTACTTC	CASSASDPGQVDETQYF
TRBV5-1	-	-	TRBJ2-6	TGCGCCAGCAGCCTGCAATGGAGCTCTGGGGCCAACGTCCTGACTTTC	CASSLQWSSGANVLTF
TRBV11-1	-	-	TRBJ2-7	TGTGCCAGCAGCCTCGGGGGACAGTCCTCCTACGAGCAGTACTTC	CASSLGGQSSYEQYF
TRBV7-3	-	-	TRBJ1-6	TGTGCCAGCAGCTTTAGTCGGAATTCACCCCTCCACTTT	CASSFSRNSPLHF
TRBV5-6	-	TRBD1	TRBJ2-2	TGTGCCAGCAGCTTGGTCGGTACAGGGGGCTACACCGGGGAGCTGTTTTTT	CASSLVGTGGYTGELFF
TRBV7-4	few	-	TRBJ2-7	TGTGCCAGCAGCGTAGCTCTCGGGATTACCTACGAGCAGTACTTC	CASSVALGITYEQYF
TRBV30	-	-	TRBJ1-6	TGTGCCTGGAAGGGGGAAGATAATTCACCCCTCCACTTT	CAWKGEDNSPLHF
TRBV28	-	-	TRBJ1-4	TGTGCCAGCAGTTTAAACGCAGGGATCTATGAAAAACTGTTTTTT	CASSLNAGIYEKLFF
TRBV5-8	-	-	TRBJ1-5	TGTGCCAGCAGCTTGGATCACAATCAGCCCCAGCATTTT	CASSLDHNQPQHF
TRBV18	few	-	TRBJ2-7	TGTGCCAGCTCACCACGTAGGAGTGCCTCCTACGAGCAGTACTTC	CASSPRRSASYEQYF
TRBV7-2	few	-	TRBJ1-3	TGTGCCAGCAGCCCCGATTCTGCGTCAAACACCATATATTTT	CASSPDSASNTIYF
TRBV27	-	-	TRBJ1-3	TGTGCCAGCAGTTTCGTCCAAATTGGAAACACCATATATTTT	CASSFVQIGNTIYF
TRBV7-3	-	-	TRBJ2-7	TGTGCCAGCAGCCCTGGAGGCCCCTACGAGCAGTACTTC	CASSPGGPYEQYF
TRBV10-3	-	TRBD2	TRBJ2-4	TGTGCCATCAGTGAGTCAGGGGCTAGCGGGAGAAAAGCGAAAAACATTCAGTACTTC	CAISESGASGRKAKNIQYF
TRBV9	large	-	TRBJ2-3	TGTGCCAGCAGCGTAGGAGGACAAGAAGCGGATACGCAGTATTTT	CASSVGGQEADTQYF